This entry concerns a single T cell receptor beta chain. No antigen is known for it. Per sample, roughly 10^5 TCR templates were assayed. Only in-frame clones appear in the TCRdb table, and some are missing; sequencing was by immunoSEQ multiplex PCR. Seen here are some 87,000 clones, 70% to 90% observed once, and the top ten hold approximately 15%. The data originate from a study of siplizumab effects on memory and regulatory T cells. V dropped 6 bases and J dropped 6 bases, with 12 bases sitting between them. CDR1 MNHNS and CDR2 SASEGT come from the germline V gene. The CDR3 is 13 amino acids. General study results and limits: Memory cells that were CD4+ and unstimulated gave rise to alloreactive sequences, which siplizumab significantly reduced. Naive T cells were seen as more diverse than memory cells and as major alloresponse contributors.

This sequence joins TRBV6-1 and TRBJ1-5; a weak D match, TRBD1 (5 bases). The receptor's source is a human donor in good health. Input material: CD4+ T cells sorted from blood. This chain's CDR3 is CASRETVSQPQHF. For the CDR3, the DNA is TGTGCCAGCAGAGAGACAGTCTCTCAGCCCCAGCATTTT.